The next 21 T cell receptor beta chains were all read from a single sample in a study of blood T cell repertoires in COVID-19. Repertoires were generated with immunoSEQ multiplex PCR, while TCRdb's copy carries only in-frame clones and drops some. The sample shows 24,000 or so clones, about nine tenths of them seen only once. The sample was peripheral blood. These receptors came from a man in his 70s in a cohort sampled during active COVID-19.

The chain is built from TRBV14 and TRBJ2-2, with D unresolved. Trimming shortened V by 0 bases and J by 2 bases, and 16 bases separated the two germline ends. The CDR3 runs 18 residues. Germline V lookup: CDR1 SGHDN, CDR2 FVKESK. The CDR3 region is CASSQDPPAYPNTGELFF. In DNA, the CDR3 is TGTGCCAGCAGCCAAGATCCCCCCGCCTACCCTAACACCGGGGAGCTGTTTTTT.

This chain connects TRBV18 to TRBJ2-1; 7 bases are shared with TRBD1. The CDR3 covers 16 residues. V lost 6 bases and J lost 2; bases outside the gene matches: 10. Germline V gene sequence: CDR1 KGHSH, CDR2 LQKENI. CDR3 loop: CASSPPKGAAYNEQFF. The CDR3 DNA is TGTGCCAGCTCGCCTCCTAAGGGGGCTGCCTACAATGAGCAGTTCTTC.

The CDR3 loop is CASSPVVFGDTGELFF. In DNA form, the CDR3 reads TGTGCCAGCTCACCCGTCGTATTCGGGGACACCGGGGAGCTGTTTTTT. V gene TRBV18 combines with J gene TRBJ2-2, with TRBD2 as a possible D gene (5 bases). The CDR3 length is 16 residues. Germline CDR1 reads KGHSH; CDR2 reads LQKENI. V lost 3 bases and J lost 3, with 14 bases in between. The whole variable domain, remainder taken from reference TRBV18 and TRBJ2-2, is NAGVMQNPRHLVRRRGQEARLRCSPMKGHSHVYWYRQLPEEGLKFMVYLQKENIIDESGMPKERFSAEFPKEGPSILRIQQVVRGDSAAYFCASSPVVFGDTGELFFGEGSRLTVL.

This chain connects TRBV7-9 to TRBJ1-1; D uncertain. The CDR3 covers 13 residues. Germline CDR1 SEHNR, CDR2 FQNEAQ (reference sequence). V lost 3 bases, J lost 3 bases, and 8 bases lay in between. DNA of the CDR3: TGTGCCAGCAGCTTCGGTCAGGACACTGAAGCTTTCTTT. This encodes CASSFGQDTEAFF.

In this sample, this clone turned up once. CDR3 loop: CASTSRRRTQNYNEQFF. For the CDR3, the DNA is TGTGCCAGCACCTCCAGGAGAAGGACTCAGAACTACAATGAGCAGTTCTTC. V gene TRBV7-9 combines with J gene TRBJ2-1, with a weak D call TRBD2 (5 bases). This CDR3 is 17 amino acids long. V dropped 7 bases and J dropped 3 bases, with 22 bases sitting between them. Per the germline V gene, CDR1 is SEHNR and CDR2 is FQNEAQ (reference sequence).

The chain couples TRBV7-9 to TRBJ2-7; D may be TRBD1 (6 bases). The CDR3 is made up of 14 amino acids. Trimming left V 5 bases short and J 0 bases short, with 11 bases between. Germline lookup yields CDR1 SEHNR and CDR2 FQNEAQ (reference sequence). The CDR3 sequence: CASSRGGVSYEQYF. The CDR3 DNA reads TGTGCCAGCAGCCGAGGGGGAGTCTCCTACGAGCAGTACTTC.

The J gene is TRBJ2-1, the V gene TRBV7-6; D is possibly TRBD1 (6 bases). This CDR3 comprises 12 residues. Trimming removed 5 bases at V and 9 bases at J, with 11 bases between. Germline values: CDR1 SGHVS, CDR2 FNYEAQ. The CDR3 DNA sequence: TGTGCCAGCAGCCGTGGACAGTCTGAGCAGTTCTTC. Encoded protein: CASSRGQSEQFF.

This chain connects TRBV24-1 to TRBJ2-1; 15 bases line up with TRBD2. This CDR3 region has 16 residues. Germline CDR1 reads KGHDR; CDR2 reads SFDVKD. The V segment lost 3 bases and the J segment 9 bases; nucleotides outside the gene matches: 5. This chain's CDR3 is CATSDGGLAGGGEQFF. The CDR3 DNA reads TGTGCCACCAGTGATGGAGGACTAGCGGGAGGGGGTGAGCAGTTCTTC.

This chain uses TRBV27 with TRBJ2-7, with 10 bases identical to TRBD1. V shed 3 bases, J shed 4 bases, and the junction held 15 bases outside the gene matches. The CDR3 extends over 18 amino acids. CDR1 and CDR2 (germline): MNHEY, SMNVEV (reference sequence). CDR3 sequence (DNA): TGTGCCAGCAGTTTTGACAGGGGGCTGGCTAGCGGAGCTTACGAGCAGTACTTC. It yields the protein CASSFDRGLASGAYEQYF.

This clone was observed once. The chain uses TRBV10-3 and TRBJ1-1; TRBD1 matches 9 bases. Germline CDR1 ENHRY, CDR2 SYGVKD. The CDR3 length is 17 residues. The junction had 11 bases not matched to a gene; V was cut back by 6 bases and J by 0 bases. The CDR3, as DNA: TGTGCCATCAGCGAACTGAGACAGGGGGGTCTGAACACTGAAGCTTTCTTT. Amino acid sequence: CAISELRQGGLNTEAFF.

The V gene is TRBV4-2, the J gene TRBJ2-7, with 7 nucleotides matching TRBD1. Germline loops: CDR1 LGHNA, CDR2 YNFKEQ. The CDR3 has 13 amino acids. J was trimmed by 3 bases and V by 3 bases; bases with no gene match: 2. CDR3 DNA: TGTGCCAGCAGCCAGGGACAGTTCTACGAGCAGTACTTC. It translates to CASSQGQFYEQYF.

The gene calls are TRBV10-1 and TRBJ2-2; maybe TRBD2 (5 bases). The CDR3 extends over 12 amino acids. Trimming took 8 bases from V and 6 from J, leaving 10 bases between them. Looked up from germline, CDR1 is WNHNN and CDR2 is SYGVQD (reference sequence). The CDR3: CASSRGPGELFF. In DNA form, the CDR3 reads TGCGCCAGCTCCCGCGGGCCCGGGGAGCTGTTTTTT.

This rearrangement joins TRBV7-3 to TRBJ1-1; no clear D gene. Trimming pared 4 bases from V and 3 bases from J, leaving 9 bases between. Germline V gene sequence: CDR1 SGHTA, CDR2 FQGTGA. The CDR3 contains 13 residues. The CDR3 region is CASSSQKYTEAFF. The CDR3 nucleotides are TGTGCCAGCAGCTCCCAAAAATACACTGAAGCTTTCTTT.

This chain links TRBV5-4 with TRBJ2-1; 7 positions agree with TRBD2. Germline assignment: CDR1 SGHNT and CDR2 YYREEE (reference sequence). The CDR3 covers 17 residues. The V segment lost 4 bases and the J segment 2 bases; nucleotides outside the gene matches: 12. CDR3 DNA sequence: TGTGCCAGCAGCCCCGGAGGAGCTAGCGGAGCCTACAATGAGCAGTTCTTC. Encoded protein: CASSPGGASGAYNEQFF.

Points on this clone: The junction departs from germline at one end; a sequencing error may be responsible. The chain uses TRBV7-7 and TRBJ2-5, with 7 positions matching TRBD2. The CDR3 extends over 15 amino acids. Germline V gives CDR1 SSHAT, CDR2 FNYEAQ (reference sequence). The CDR3 region is CASSLARSGGETQYF. CDR3 DNA: TGTGCTAGCAGCTTAGCGAGGTCCGGGGGGGAGACCCAGTACTTC.

J is TRBJ2-7 and V is TRBV18, with TRBD1 identical over 7 bases. Per germline, CDR1 KGHSH and CDR2 LQKENI. The CDR3 extends over 14 amino acids. The junction had 6 bases not matched to a gene; V was cut back by 5 bases and J by 2 bases. In DNA form, the CDR3 reads TGTGCCAGCTCAACCGGGACAGAGACCTACGAGCAGTACTTC. This sequence encodes CASSTGTETYEQYF. The variable domain in full, completed from reference TRBV18 and TRBJ2-7, reads NAGVMQNPRHLVRRRGQEARLRCSPMKGHSHVYWYRQLPEEGLKFMVYLQKENIIDESGMPKERFSAEFPKEGPSILRIQQVVRGDSAAYFCASSTGTETYEQYFGPGTRLTVT.

This rearrangement joins TRBV9 to TRBJ1-2, with 10 nucleotides matching TRBD1. CDR3 length equals 16 residues. The junction had 14 bases not matched to a gene; V was cut back by 4 bases and J by 8 bases. CDR1 and CDR2 (germline): SGDLS, YYNGEE. The CDR3 DNA reads as TGTGCCAGCAGCCCTACCGAAGACAGGGGGCCGGTCGGCTACACCTTC. The encoded protein is CASSPTEDRGPVGYTF.

This chain joins TRBV19 and TRBJ2-2; the match to TRBD2 covers 10 bases. After removal of 4 bases from V and 7 bases from J, the junction contained 6 bases not matched to a gene. This CDR3 spans 15 amino acids. Germline assignment: CDR1 LNHDA and CDR2 SQIVND (reference sequence). For the CDR3, the DNA is TGTGCCAGTAGTAAACAGCGGGAGGGGGTCGGGGAGCTGTTTTTT. This codes for CASSKQREGVGELFF.

The genes are TRBV19 and TRBJ2-2, with D tentatively TRBD2 (6 bases). Looked up from germline, CDR1 is LNHDA and CDR2 is SQIVND (reference sequence). Trimming left V 8 bases short and J 2 bases short, with 12 bases between. The CDR3 is 14 residues long. The CDR3 sequence is CASGPGDNTGELFF. Written as DNA, the CDR3 is TGTGCCAGTGGACCGGGAGATAACACCGGGGAGCTGTTTTTT.

The chain carries TRBV30 and TRBJ2-3, with 8 bases identical to TRBD2. The V and J ends lost 2 bases and 1 base, in that order; junction bases with no gene match: 5. The germline CDR1 and CDR2 sequences are GTSNPN and SVGIG (reference sequence). The CDR3 length is 15 residues. CDR3 sequence: CAWSRSGGGTDTQYF. The DNA of the CDR3 is TGTGCCTGGAGTAGGTCGGGGGGGGGCACAGATACGCAGTATTTT.

The chain recombines TRBV24-1 with TRBJ2-7, with 9 positions matching TRBD1. The CDR3 is 14 amino acids. V trimming: 8 bases; J trimming: 4 bases; junction bases outside the gene matches: 8. Germline CDR1 KGHDR, CDR2 SFDVKD. CDR3: CATKQGQGPYEQYF. The CDR3 coding sequence is TGTGCCACCAAGCAGGGACAGGGACCTTACGAGCAGTACTTC.